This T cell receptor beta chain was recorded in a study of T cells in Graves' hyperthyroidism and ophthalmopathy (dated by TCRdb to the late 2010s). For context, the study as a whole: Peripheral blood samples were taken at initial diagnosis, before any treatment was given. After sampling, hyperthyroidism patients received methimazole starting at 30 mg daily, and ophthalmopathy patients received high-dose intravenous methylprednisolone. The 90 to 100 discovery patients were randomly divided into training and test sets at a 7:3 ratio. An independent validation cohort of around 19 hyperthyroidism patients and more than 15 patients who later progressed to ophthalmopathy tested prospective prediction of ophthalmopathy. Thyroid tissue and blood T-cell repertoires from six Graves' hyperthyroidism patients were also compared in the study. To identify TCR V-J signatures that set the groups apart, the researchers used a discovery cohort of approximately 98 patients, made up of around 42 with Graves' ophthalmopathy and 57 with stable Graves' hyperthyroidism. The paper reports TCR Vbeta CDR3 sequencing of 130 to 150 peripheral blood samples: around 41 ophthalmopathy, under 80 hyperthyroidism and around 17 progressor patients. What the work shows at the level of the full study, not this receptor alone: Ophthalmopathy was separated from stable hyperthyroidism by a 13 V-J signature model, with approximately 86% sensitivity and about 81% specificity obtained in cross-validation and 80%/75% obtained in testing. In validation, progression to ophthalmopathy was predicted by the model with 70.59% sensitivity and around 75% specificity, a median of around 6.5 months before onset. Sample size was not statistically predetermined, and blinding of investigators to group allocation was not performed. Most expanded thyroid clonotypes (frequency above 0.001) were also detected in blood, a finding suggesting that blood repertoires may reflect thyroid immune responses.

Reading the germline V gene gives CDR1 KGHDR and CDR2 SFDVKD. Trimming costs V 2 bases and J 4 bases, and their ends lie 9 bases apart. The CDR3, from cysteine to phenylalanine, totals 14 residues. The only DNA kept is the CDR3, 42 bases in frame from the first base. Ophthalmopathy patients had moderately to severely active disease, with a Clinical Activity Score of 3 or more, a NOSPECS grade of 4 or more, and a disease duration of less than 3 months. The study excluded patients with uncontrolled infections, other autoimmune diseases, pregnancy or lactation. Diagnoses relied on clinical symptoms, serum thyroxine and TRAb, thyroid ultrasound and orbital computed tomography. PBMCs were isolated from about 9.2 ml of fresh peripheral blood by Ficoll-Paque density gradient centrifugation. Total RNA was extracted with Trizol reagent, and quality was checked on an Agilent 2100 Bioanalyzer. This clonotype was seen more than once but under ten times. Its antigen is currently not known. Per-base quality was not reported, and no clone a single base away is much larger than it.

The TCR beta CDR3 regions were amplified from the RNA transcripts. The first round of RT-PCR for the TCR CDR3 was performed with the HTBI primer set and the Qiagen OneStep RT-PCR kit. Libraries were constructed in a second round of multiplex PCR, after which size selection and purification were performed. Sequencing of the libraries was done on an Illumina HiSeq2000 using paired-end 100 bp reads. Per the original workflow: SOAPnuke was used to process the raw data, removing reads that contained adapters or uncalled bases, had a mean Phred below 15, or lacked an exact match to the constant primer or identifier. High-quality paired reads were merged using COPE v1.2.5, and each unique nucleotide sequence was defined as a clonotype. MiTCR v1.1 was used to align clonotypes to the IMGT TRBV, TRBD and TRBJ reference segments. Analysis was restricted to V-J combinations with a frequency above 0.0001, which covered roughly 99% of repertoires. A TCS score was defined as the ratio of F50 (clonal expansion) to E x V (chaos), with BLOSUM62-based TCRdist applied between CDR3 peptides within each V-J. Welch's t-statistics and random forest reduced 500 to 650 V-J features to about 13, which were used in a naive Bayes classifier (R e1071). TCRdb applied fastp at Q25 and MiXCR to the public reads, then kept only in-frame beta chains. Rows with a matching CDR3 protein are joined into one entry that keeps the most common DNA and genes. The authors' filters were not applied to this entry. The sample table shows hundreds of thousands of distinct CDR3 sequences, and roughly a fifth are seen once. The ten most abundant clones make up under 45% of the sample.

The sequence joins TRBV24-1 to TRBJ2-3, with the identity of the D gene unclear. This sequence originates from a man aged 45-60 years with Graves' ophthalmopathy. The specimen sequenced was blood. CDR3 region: CATSDSSVADTQYF. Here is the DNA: TGTGCCACCAGTGATTCGTCCGTGGCAGATACGCAGTATTTT.